This paragraph reports one TCR beta chain. Its antigen is not identified. The data belong to a study of shared clonotypes between healthy human individuals. Turning to the study itself: Each donor's CD4 naive and CD4 memory cells filled three plates apiece, CD8 naive two, and CD8 memory one. Findings of the study overall: Tissues were not sampled, only blood, and their repertoires likely differ.

Per sorted-subset replicate PCR, input was around 220 ng DNA, representing about 32,000 T cell genomes. Data came from immunoSEQ multiplex PCR; TCRdb stores just in-frame clones and leaves some out. Among roughly 2.1 million clones listed, more than 85% were seen once. In germline, CDR1 is MNHEY, CDR2 SVGAGI. V gave up 5 bases and J gave up 0 bases; unmatched junction bases: 6. The CDR3 has 15 residues. CD45RO-negative, CCR7-positively selected cells formed the naive CD8 fraction, excluding terminally differentiated effector memory CD45RA+ cells. Donors comprised healthy HIV-negative adults lacking recent acute infections or vaccinations.

Sample: naive CD8+ T cells from PBMCs. The origin of this receptor is a man aged 18 to 30 in good health. Some clones in this sample may be carry-over from other donors' samples. The gene calls are TRBV6-5 and TRBJ1-1, with TRBD1 matching over 7 bases. The chain's CDR3 is CASSPRTGLNTEAFF. The DNA of the CDR3 is TGTGCCAGCAGTCCAAGGACAGGTCTGAACACTGAAGCTTTCTTT.